These 18 T cell receptor beta chains were sequenced from one sample in a study of regulatory T cells in long-lasting Graves disease. The time point was: newly diagnosed GD, antithyroid drugs for less than 3 months. PBMC RNA served as the TCR library source. CDR3 regions were amplified by Arm-PCR using iRepertoire HTBI primers to build TCR beta libraries. One entry per CDR3 protein, called by TCRdb with MiXCR from the multiplex PCR reads. The table lists roughly 430,000 distinct CDR3 sequences, over 15% of them singletons, with approximately 11% in the top ten. The sample was also reused in another study, on T cells in Graves' hyperthyroidism and ophthalmopathy.

Material: peripheral blood mononuclear cells (PBMCs), obtained at new diagnosis, from a patient treated with antithyroid drugs. These receptors were taken from a woman in her 30s with Graves disease.

In this sample, this clonotype turned up many times. The rearrangement uses TRBV7-2 and TRBJ2-7; TRBD2 matches at 9 bases. Germline loops: CDR1 SGHTA, CDR2 FQGNSA. The CDR3 is made up of 15 amino acids. J gave up 3 bases and V 4 bases, and 7 bases lay outside the gene matches. The CDR3 DNA follows: TGTGCCAGCAGCTCAAGCGGGAGGCCCTACTACGAGCAGTACTTC. Translated: CASSSSGRPYYEQYF.

This clonotype was seen ten or more times. The J gene is TRBJ1-1, the V gene TRBV29-1; 7 bases agree with TRBD1. The junction had 3 bases not matched to a gene; V was cut back by 1 base and J by 7 bases. Germline CDR1 and CDR2: SQVTM and ANQGSEA. The CDR3 runs to 12 residues. The CDR3 here is CSVEGRGIEAFF. The DNA of the CDR3 is TGCAGCGTTGAAGGCAGGGGGATTGAAGCTTTCTTT.

This clonotype was recorded at least ten times. The chain links TRBV2 to TRBJ2-7; TRBD2 is a possible D gene (5 bases). Trimming left V 3 bases short and J 3 bases short, with 9 bases between. The CDR3 consists of 13 residues. Germline CDR1 and CDR2: SNHLY and FYNNEI. CDR3 DNA sequence: TGTGCCAGCAGTGAGGACTCTTACTACGAGCAGTACTTC. Protein sequence: CASSEDSYYEQYF.

The CDR3 coding sequence is TGTGCCAGACAGGTTCGGGACTCCTTGTTGGGTACGCAGTATTTT. The encoded protein is CARQVRDSLLGTQYF. V usage is TRBV6-2 or TRBV6-3 and J usage is TRBJ2-3, with D maybe TRBD2 (6 bases). The CDR3 length is 15 residues. Germline V lookup: CDR1 MNHEY, CDR2 SVGEGT. Trimming removed 9 bases at V and 8 bases at J, with 24 bases between.

As regards this clonotype: One end of the junction does not line up with germline, which may come from a read error. The chain has TRBV28 and TRBJ2-7; D not resolved. The CDR3 consists of 11 residues. Germline assignment: CDR1 MDHEN and CDR2 SYDVKM. CDR3 DNA: TGTGCCAGCCGCGAGTCCTACAAGCAGTACTTC. Protein: CASRESYKQYF.

The gene calls are TRBV9 and TRBJ2-1; TRBD2 matches 7 bases. Germline trimming cut 4 bases from V and 3 bases from J; bases unmatched to any gene: 13. CDR3 length: 17 residues. Germline V CDR1 and CDR2: SGDLS, YYNGEE. CDR3 sequence reads: CASSRDPPSGYYNEQFF. DNA of the CDR3: TGTGCCAGCAGCCGCGACCCGCCTAGCGGCTACTACAATGAGCAGTTCTTC.

This clonotype was recorded a few times. The genes are TRBV30 and TRBJ2-5; D uncertain. Germline V gene lookup returns CDR1 GTSNPN and CDR2 SVGIG (reference sequence). This CDR3 region has 13 residues. V gave up 0 bases and J gave up 4 bases, with 9 bases separating them. In DNA form, the CDR3 reads TGTGCCTGGAGTGTATATCTGGCAGAGACCCAGTACTTC. It is translated as CAWSVYLAETQYF.

This clonotype was seen repeatedly, ten times or more. The chain has TRBV2 and TRBJ2-7; the D is unclear. Trimming left V 1 base short and J 5 bases short, with 6 bases between. Germline V gives CDR1 SNHLY, CDR2 FYNNEI. This CDR3 has 12 amino acids. DNA of the CDR3: TGTGCCAGCAGTGAAGAGTCGGACGAGCAGTACTTC. Its protein is CASSEESDEQYF.

This chain joins TRBV2 and TRBJ2-4; 9 nucleotides match TRBD1. The J call may be wrong; the DNA end is better matched by TRBJ2-1. The germline gives CDR1 SNHLY, CDR2 FYNNEI. The CDR3 loop spans 13 amino acids. The CDR3 DNA sequence: TGTGCCAGCAGTTTATCCGGGACAGGGCAGCAGTTCTTC. Translating it yields CASSLSGTGQQFF.

This clonotype was counted many times. The chain is built from TRBV20-1 and TRBJ2-3; 8 bases map to TRBD1. After removal of 6 bases from V and 5 bases from J, the junction contained 13 bases not matched to a gene. Germline assignment: CDR1 DFQATT and CDR2 SNEGSKA (reference sequence). This CDR3 has 15 residues. This chain's CDR3 is CSAPYDRGAGDTQYF. The CDR3 nucleotides read TGCAGTGCACCGTACGACAGGGGCGCCGGAGATACGCAGTATTTT.

This clonotype was detected many times. The chain carries TRBV12-3 or TRBV12-4 and TRBJ2-3; tentatively, D is TRBD2 (6 bases). The CDR3 loop spans 15 amino acids. The V end was cut by 6 bases, the J end by 0 bases, with 13 bases between. CDR3 in DNA: TGTGCCAGCAGGGGGCTGACTAGTAGCACAGATACGCAGTATTTT. It codes for CASRGLTSSTDTQYF.

The chain joins TRBV6-9 to TRBJ2-3, with 8 nucleotides matching TRBD2. The CDR3 spans 16 residues. CDR1 MNHGY and CDR2 SVAAGI come from the germline V gene. V dropped 3 bases and J dropped 3; count of bases not matched to a gene: 8. CDR3 loop: CASSYEAGALTDTQYF. The CDR3 DNA reads as TGTGCCAGCAGTTACGAAGCGGGAGCTTTAACAGATACGCAGTATTTT.

The chain recombines TRBV29-1 with TRBJ2-7; 8 bases fit TRBD1. The V gene end was trimmed by 6 bases and the J gene end by 0 bases; junction bases not matched to a gene: 10. CDR3 length: 15 amino acids. The germline V gene encodes CDR1 SQVTM and CDR2 ANQGSEA. The chain's CDR3 is CSVSDRARSSYEQYF. Written as DNA, the CDR3 is TGCAGCGTCTCGGACAGGGCCAGGAGCTCCTACGAGCAGTACTTC.

In its sample, this clonotype was seen a few times. The chain couples TRBV2 to TRBJ1-6; 7 positions match TRBD1. The junction had 4 bases not matched to a gene; V was cut back by 3 bases and J by 2 bases. The V gene's germline CDR1 is SNHLY and CDR2 FYNNEI. The CDR3 spans 16 residues. The CDR3 DNA reads as TGTGCCAGCAGTGAGGAGACAGGGACCTATAATTCACCCCTCCACTTT. Protein sequence: CASSEETGTYNSPLHF.

This clonotype showed up many times. The V call is TRBV28, the J call TRBJ2-7, with D tentatively TRBD1 or TRBD2 (5 bases each). With 7 bases removed from V and 0 bases from J, the gap between germline ends came to 19 bases. Per germline, CDR1 MDHEN and CDR2 SYDVKM. The CDR3 contains 16 residues. CDR3 sequence reads: CASTASVGTHSYEQYF. The CDR3 DNA follows: TGTGCCAGCACCGCCTCGGTTGGGACCCACTCCTACGAGCAGTACTTC. The full variable domain, with the rest looked up from reference TRBV28 and TRBJ2-7, is DVKVTQSSRYLVKRTGEKVFLECVQDMDHENMFWYRQDPGLGLRLIYFSYDVKMKEKGDIPEGYSVSREKKERFSLILESASTNQTSMYLCASTASVGTHSYEQYFGPGTRLTVT.

This clonotype was seen at least ten times. The CDR3 DNA is TGTGCCACCAGTGCGGGAAGGGGCTACACCTTC. Its protein product is CATSAGRGYTF. V is TRBV24-1 and J is TRBJ1-2, with D hard to call. The CDR3 runs 11 residues. Germline CDR1 is KGHDR and CDR2 is SFDVKD. Trimming stripped 5 bases from V and 8 bases from J, with 8 bases between.

This clonotype was observed many times. The chain recombines TRBV20-1 with TRBJ2-1; 10 positions match TRBD2. Germline CDR1 is DFQATT and CDR2 is SNEGSKA (reference sequence). The CDR3 sequence is 13 residues long. After removal of 3 bases from V and 6 bases from J, the junction contained 2 bases not matched to a gene. The CDR3: CSASGLAVNEQFF. DNA of the CDR3: TGCAGTGCTAGCGGACTAGCGGTCAATGAGCAGTTCTTC.

This clonotype came up a few times. The chain links TRBV20-1 to TRBJ1-2, with D unresolved. The CDR3 consists of 14 residues. Deletions cut 4 bases from V and 3 bases from J, with 15 bases between. The germline V gene encodes CDR1 DFQATT and CDR2 SNEGSKA (reference sequence). CDR3 sequence (DNA): TGCAGTGCTAAATTTTTTCGGGAGGACTATGGCTACACCTTC. Encoded protein: CSAKFFREDYGYTF.